Listed below are T cell receptor beta chains from one sample, sequenced in a study of T cells after yellow fever vaccination. A single record per CDR3 protein comes from TCRdb applying MiXCR to the 5' RACE reads. The sample lists about 340,000 distinct CDR3 sequences, around 4.1% occurring once. This material consisted of PBMCs, taken 5 days after the yellow fever booster vaccination. The receptors shown here come from a man aged 18 to 29 who received the YFV17D yellow fever vaccine. The CDR3 runs from the conserved cysteine through the conserved F or W. A D gene is named only where the DNA matches it firmly. The size entry is marked missing in some rows and otherwise reads once, few, many or a size class.

clone size	CDR3 length	V gene	J gene	D gene	CDR3 protein	CDR3 DNA
-	16	TRBV11-2	TRBJ2-1	-	CASSPSDLRHYNEQFF	TGTGCCAGCAGCCCCTCAGATCTGCGACATTACAATGAGCAGTTCTTC
few	18	TRBV4-1	TRBJ2-4	TRBD2	CASSLRTGGVYAKNIQYF	TGCGCCAGCAGCCTGCGGACGGGGGGTGTCTATGCCAAAAACATTCAGTACTTC
-	13	TRBV3-1	TRBJ2-2	-	CASSPGWTGELFF	TGTGCCAGCAGCCCCGGGTGGACCGGGGAGCTGTTTTTT
-	14	TRBV6-2/TRBV6-3	TRBJ1-2	-	CASTGRSYDPGYTF	TGTGCCAGCACGGGCAGGTCGTATGATCCTGGCTACACCTTC
many	14	TRBV19	TRBJ2-3	TRBD2	CASRKRGGLDTQYF	TGTGCCAGCCGAAAGCGGGGGGGCCTGGATACGCAGTATTTT
-	14	TRBV6-5	TRBJ1-1	-	CASSYSGFGLEAFF	TGTGCCAGCAGTTACTCTGGTTTTGGGCTGGAGGCTTTCTTT
many	16	TRBV24-1	TRBJ2-2	-	CATSERGGDNTGELFF	TGTGCCACCAGTGAGCGCGGAGGGGATAACACCGGGGAGCTGTTTTTT
many	13	TRBV18	TRBJ1-1	-	CASSPQPRAEAFF	TGTGCCAGCTCACCTCAACCACGGGCTGAAGCTTTCTTT
many	18	TRBV29-1	TRBJ2-3	-	CSVARGGLSSTSTDTQYF	TGCAGCGTTGCTCGGGGCGGTTTATCCTCAACTAGCACAGATACGCAGTATTTT
many	17	TRBV3-1	TRBJ2-1	TRBD2	CASSTILAGGPGNEQFF	TGTGCCAGCAGCACGATCTTAGCGGGGGGGCCGGGGAATGAGCAGTTCTTC
-	15	TRBV5-6	TRBJ2-3	-	CASSSVGGRSDTQYF	TGTGCCAGCAGCTCGGTGGGGGGAAGATCAGATACGCAGTATTTT
many	12	TRBV6-4	TRBJ2-7	-	CASQGTPYEQYF	TGTGCCAGCCAGGGAACCCCCTACGAGCAGTACTTC
many	16	TRBV5-1	TRBJ2-2	-	CASRAPGTTNTGELFF	TGCGCCAGCAGGGCCCCCGGGACAACCAACACCGGGGAGCTGTTTTTT
few	15	TRBV6-1	TRBJ2-3	-	CASSDGGYRTDTQYF	TGTGCCAGCAGTGATGGAGGGTATCGGACAGATACGCAGTATTTT
many	11	TRBV10-3	TRBJ2-7	-	CAAGGHYEQYF	TGTGCCGCCGGAGGACACTACGAGCAGTACTTC
few	16	TRBV7-6	TRBJ2-1	TRBD2	CASSLAGREFYNEQFF	TGTGCCAGCAGCTTAGCGGGGCGGGAGTTCTACAATGAGCAGTTCTTC
many	15	TRBV7-2	TRBJ2-3	TRBD1	CASSQRTGPTDTQYF	TGTGCCAGCAGCCAGCGGACAGGGCCCACAGATACGCAGTATTTT
many	16	TRBV6-1	TRBJ1-3	-	CASTGAQGHSGNTIYF	TGTGCCAGCACCGGAGCGCAGGGCCACTCTGGAAACACCATATATTTT
many	11	TRBV7-9	TRBJ2-7	-	CASKGSYEQYF	TGTGCCAGCAAGGGGTCCTACGAGCAGTACTTC
-	14	TRBV24-1	TRBJ2-1	-	CATSTGRSLNEQFF	TGTGCCACCTCCACAGGGAGATCTCTCAATGAGCAGTTCTTC
-	15	TRBV5-1	TRBJ2-1	-	CASSIAGAQYNEQFF	TGCGCCAGCAGCATAGCCGGGGCCCAATACAATGAGCAGTTCTTC
-	13	TRBV5-6	TRBJ1-1	TRBD1	CASSVTGGAEAFF	TGTGCCAGCAGCGTTACAGGGGGGGCTGAAGCTTTCTTT
many	15	TRBV5-1	TRBJ2-1	TRBD1	CASSLGDRDYNEQFF	TGCGCCAGCAGCTTGGGAGACAGGGACTACAATGAGCAGTTCTTC
many	15	TRBV9	TRBJ2-2	-	CASRGRQAGTGELFF	TGTGCCAGCAGGGGGAGACAGGCGGGGACCGGGGAGCTGTTTTTT
-	15	TRBV18	TRBJ1-1	-	CASSWGFALNTEAFF	TGTGCCAGCTCATGGGGGTTTGCTTTGAACACTGAAGCTTTCTTT
many	12	TRBV5-1	TRBJ2-7	-	CASSRGSYEQYF	TGCGCCAGCAGTAGGGGGTCCTACGAGCAGTACTTC
-	14	TRBV7-2	TRBJ1-2	TRBD1	CASSPTGPIYGYTF	TGTGCCAGCAGCCCGACAGGGCCCATCTATGGCTACACCTTC
many	13	TRBV6-5	TRBJ2-3	-	CASSYLRTDTQYF	TGTGCCAGCAGTTATTTGCGGACAGATACGCAGTATTTT
few	16	TRBV6-1	TRBJ1-2	-	CASSDLKRFANYGYTF	TGTGCCAGCAGTGATTTGAAGAGGTTCGCTAACTATGGCTACACCTTC
-	11	TRBV18	TRBJ1-1	-	CASSPITEAFF	TGTGCCAGCTCCCCTATCACTGAAGCTTTCTTT
many	13	TRBV15	TRBJ2-3	-	CATSRRPTDTQYF	TGTGCCACCAGCAGACGGCCCACAGATACGCAGTATTTT
many	11	TRBV20-1	TRBJ2-1	-	CSAKRHNEQFF	TGCAGTGCTAAACGGCACAATGAGCAGTTCTTC
-	13	TRBV20-1	TRBJ2-5	TRBD2	CSASGGGVETQYF	TGCAGTGCTAGTGGTGGGGGGGTGGAGACCCAGTACTTC
few	13	TRBV5-1	TRBJ1-2	-	CASSFDISHGYTF	TGCGCCAGCAGTTTTGACATTTCTCATGGCTACACCTTC
-	11	TRBV29-1	TRBJ1-1	-	CSVEDGSEAFF	TGCAGCGTTGAAGACGGCAGTGAAGCTTTCTTT
-	16	TRBV5-1	TRBJ2-3	TRBD1	CASSPIRTGSTDTQYF	TGCGCCAGCAGCCCCATAAGGACAGGGAGCACAGATACGCAGTATTTT
-	14	TRBV6-2/TRBV6-3	TRBJ2-4	-	CASSYSTGRNIQYF	TGTGCCAGCAGTTACTCCACCGGACGGAACATTCAGTACTTC
many	13	TRBV24-1	TRBJ2-2	TRBD1	CATGDRVAGELFF	TGTGCCACCGGAGACAGGGTCGCCGGGGAGCTGTTTTTT
many	14	TRBV7-3	TRBJ1-1	TRBD1	CASSPGGSNTEAFF	TGTGCCAGCAGCCCAGGGGGATCGAACACTGAAGCTTTCTTT
-	13	TRBV29-1	TRBJ1-1	-	CSVLGQTNTEAFF	TGCAGCGTACTAGGACAGACGAACACTGAAGCTTTCTTT
few	17	TRBV6-6	TRBJ1-2	TRBD1	CASSYGPPGQGARGYTF	TGTGCCAGCAGTTACGGGCCCCCGGGACAGGGGGCGCGGGGCTACACCTTC
-	16	TRBV6-5	TRBJ2-3	TRBD2	CASTPTPTSGGPTQYF	TGTGCCAGCACCCCGACGCCAACTAGCGGGGGGCCTACGCAGTATTTT
few	15	TRBV5-1	TRBJ1-2	-	CASSLGQGPNYGYTF	TGCGCCAGCAGCTTGGGGCAGGGACCTAACTATGGCTACACCTTC
many	15	TRBV5-1	TRBJ2-2	TRBD2	CASSLFTSGTGELFF	TGCGCCAGCAGCTTGTTCACTAGCGGCACCGGGGAGCTGTTTTTT
few	16	TRBV14	TRBJ2-3	TRBD2	CASSQDPSGAGDTQYF	TGTGCCAGCAGCCAAGACCCTAGCGGGGCTGGAGATACGCAGTATTTT
many	15	TRBV27	TRBJ2-7	-	CASSLSITGPDEQYF	TGTGCCAGCAGTTTATCTATCACAGGGCCTGACGAGCAGTACTTC
few	15	TRBV4-3	TRBJ1-5	-	CASSQGTLANQPQHF	TGCGCCAGCAGCCAAGGGACATTGGCCAATCAGCCCCAGCATTTT
-	13	TRBV29-1	TRBJ1-1	-	CSVEGPISGEAFF	TGCAGCGTTGAAGGGCCCATTTCAGGTGAAGCTTTCTTT
few	16	TRBV7-2	TRBJ1-4	-	CASSPQQAGASEKLFF	TGTGCCAGCAGCCCACAACAGGCAGGGGCGTCAGAAAAACTGTTTTTT
many	16	TRBV6-6	TRBJ1-1	-	CASSYSRGSMNTEAFF	TGTGCCAGCAGTTACTCGAGAGGGTCCATGAACACTGAAGCTTTCTTT
few	15	TRBV18	TRBJ1-5	-	CASSPGWGTTVAQHF	TGTGCCAGCTCACCGGGGTGGGGGACCACGGTAGCCCAGCATTTT
many	14	TRBV5-1	TRBJ2-5	-	CASSRMGQSETQYF	TGCGCCAGCAGCCGTATGGGGCAGTCGGAGACCCAGTACTTC
few	14	TRBV12-3/TRBV12-4	TRBJ1-2	-	CASSPPGRVAGYTF	TGTGCCAGCAGTCCACCTGGACGTGTCGCGGGCTACACCTTC